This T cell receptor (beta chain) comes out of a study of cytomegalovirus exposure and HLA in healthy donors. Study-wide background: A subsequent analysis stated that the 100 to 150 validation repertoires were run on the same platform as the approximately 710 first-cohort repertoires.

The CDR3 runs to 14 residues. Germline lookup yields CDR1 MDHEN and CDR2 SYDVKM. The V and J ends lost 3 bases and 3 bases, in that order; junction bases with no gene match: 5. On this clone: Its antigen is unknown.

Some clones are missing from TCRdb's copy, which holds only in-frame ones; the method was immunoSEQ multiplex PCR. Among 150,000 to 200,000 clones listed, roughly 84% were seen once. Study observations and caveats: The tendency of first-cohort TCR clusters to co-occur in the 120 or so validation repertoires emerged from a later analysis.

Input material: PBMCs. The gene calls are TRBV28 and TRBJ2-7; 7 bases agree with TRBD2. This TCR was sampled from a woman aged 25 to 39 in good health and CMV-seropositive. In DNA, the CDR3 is TGTGCCAGCAGTTTGGCGGGACTATACTACGAGCAGTACTTC. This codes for CASSLAGLYYEQYF.